These 19 T cell receptor beta chains were all obtained from the same sample, sequenced in a study of regulatory T cells in long-lasting Graves disease. Libraries of TCR beta came from iRepertoire HTBI primers plus Arm-PCR of CDR3 regions. TCRdb called the multiplex PCR reads again in MiXCR, with one record for every CDR3 protein. There are roughly 500,000 distinct CDR3 sequences in the sample; around a fifth occur only once, and 7% to 9% lies in the top ten. Stated time point: persistent/refractory GD, antithyroid drugs over 5 years with positive TRAb. The TCR library used RNA extracted from PBMCs. The source was peripheral blood mononuclear cells (PBMCs), collected when the disease was refractory, from a patient treated with antithyroid drugs. The receptors derive from a female donor with Graves disease.

In regard to this clonotype: This clone may be a read error of a much larger clone one base away. V is TRBV7-2 and J is TRBJ1-5; D might be TRBD1 (5 bases). The CDR3 covers 13 residues. From germline, CDR1 is SGHTA and CDR2 FQGNSA. The CDR3 is CASNLQEDQPQHF. The CDR3, as DNA: TGTGCCAGCAACTTACAGGAGGATCAGCCCCAGCATTTT. Filled out from reference TRBV7-2 and TRBJ1-5, the complete variable domain reads GAGVSQSPSNKVTEKGKDVELRCDPISGHTALYWYRQSLGQGLEFLIYFQGNSAPDKSGLPSDRFSAERTGGSVSTLTIQRTQQEDSAVYLCASNLQEDQPQHFGDGTRLSIL.

This clonotype was seen repeatedly, ten times or more. The chain links TRBV11-3 to TRBJ1-2, with 10 positions matching TRBD1. Germline-derived CDR1 and CDR2 are SGHNT and YENEEA. Trimming cost V 5 bases and J 6 bases; bases outside gene matches: 3. The CDR3 length is 13 residues. CDR3 sequence reads: CASSRGTGDGYTF. CDR3 DNA: TGTGCCAGCAGCAGAGGGACAGGGGATGGCTACACCTTC. The variable domain in full, completed from reference TRBV11-3 and TRBJ1-2, reads EAGVVQSPRYKIIEKKQPVAFWCNPISGHNTLYWYLQNLGQGPELLIRYENEEAVDDSQLPKDRFSAERLKGVDSTLKIQPAELGDSAVYLCASSRGTGDGYTFGSGTRLTVV.

This clonotype was counted only a few times. The chain combines TRBV7-9 with TRBJ1-2; no reliable D call. Germline V gene lookup returns CDR1 SEHNR and CDR2 FQNEAQ (reference sequence). Deletions cut 2 bases from V and 8 bases from J, with 12 bases between. The CDR3 runs to 13 residues. CDR3 residues: CASSLLVGVGYTF. The DNA of the CDR3 is TGTGCCAGCAGCTTATTGGTGGGAGTAGGCTACACCTTC.

This chain joins TRBV6-1 and TRBJ1-2; tentatively, D is TRBD1 (5 bases). Germline V gene lookup returns CDR1 MNHNS and CDR2 SASEGT. This CDR3 comprises 17 residues. V dropped 8 bases and J dropped 0 bases, with 22 bases sitting between them. The CDR3 DNA reads TGTGCCAGCGCCCCCTTGGTCGGCAGGGACTCTAACTATGGCTACACCTTC. The encoded protein is CASAPLVGRDSNYGYTF.

In this sample, this clonotype turned up many times. The chain joins TRBV28 to TRBJ1-2; D possibly corresponds to TRBD1 (5 bases). The germline V and J ends were trimmed by 6 bases and 4 bases, with 27 bases remaining between them. Germline-derived CDR1 and CDR2 are MDHEN and SYDVKM. The CDR3 is made up of 18 amino acids. CDR3 DNA sequence: TGTGCCAGCAGCGGATTGCCCGCTCTCAGGGATAAGAGCTATGGCTACACCTTC. It encodes CASSGLPALRDKSYGYTF.

This clonotype was seen a handful of times. V is TRBV19 and J is TRBJ2-1; D remains unclear. The CDR3 is 14 amino acids. Trimming stripped 3 bases from V and 0 bases from J, with 6 bases between. Germline V CDR1 and CDR2: LNHDA, SQIVND (reference sequence). CDR3 residues: CASSIDNSYNEQFF. The CDR3 region has the DNA TGTGCCAGTAGTATCGACAACTCCTACAATGAGCAGTTCTTC. The full variable domain, with the rest looked up from reference TRBV19 and TRBJ2-1, is DGGITQSPKYLFRKEGQNVTLSCEQNLNHDAMYWYRQDPGQGLRLIYYSQIVNDFQKGDIAEGYSVSREKKESFPLTVTSAQKNPTAFYLCASSIDNSYNEQFFGPGTRLTVL.

This clonotype occurred a few times. The chain uses TRBV11-1 and TRBJ1-2; D is possibly TRBD1 (5 bases). Trimming removed 4 bases from V and 6 bases from J, with 12 bases in between. The CDR3 has 13 amino acids. The germline V gene has CDR1 SGHAT and CDR2 FQDESV (reference sequence). DNA for the CDR3: TGTGCCAGCAGCTATTCCGGGACGCATGGCTACACCTTC. Translated, it gives CASSYSGTHGYTF.

V is TRBV29-1 and J is TRBJ1-2; D is undetermined. Trimming left V 4 bases short and J 5 bases short, with 8 bases between. The length of the CDR3 is 11 residues. Germline values: CDR1 SQVTM, CDR2 ANQGSEA. As DNA, the CDR3 is TGCAGCGTTGTAGAAGGGTATGGCTACACCTTC. Encoded protein: CSVVEGYGYTF.

This clonotype was seen at least ten times. The chain employs TRBV11-3 and TRBJ2-5; 9 nucleotides align to TRBD1. Germline CDR1 and CDR2: SGHNT and YENEEA. The CDR3 is made up of 14 amino acids. The J segment lost 9 bases and the V segment lost 6 bases, leaving 11 bases of the junction unmatched. The CDR3 loop reads CASSPSGTGRAQYF. In DNA form, the CDR3 reads TGTGCCAGCAGTCCGTCCGGGACAGGGAGGGCCCAGTACTTC.

The DNA for the CDR3 is TGCAGTGCCCCCCCTACGTGGGCGGGTCAAGAGACCCAGTACTTC. This encodes CSAPPTWAGQETQYF. This chain connects TRBV20-1 to TRBJ2-5, with a weak D call TRBD2 (5 bases). The germline V and J ends were trimmed by 6 bases and 2 bases, with 19 bases remaining between them. The germline CDR1 and CDR2 sequences are DFQATT and SNEGSKA (reference sequence). The length of the CDR3 is 15 residues.

This clonotype was counted many times. The chain combines TRBV11-2 with TRBJ1-4, with 8 bases that match TRBD1. V gave up 2 bases and J gave up 4 bases; unmatched junction bases: 6. Germline assignment: CDR1 SGHAT and CDR2 FQNNGV. This CDR3 is 16 amino acids long. The CDR3 DNA reads TGTGCCAGCAGCTTACGCGGGACAGGTTATAATGAAAAACTGTTTTTT. Residues: CASSLRGTGYNEKLFF.

This clonotype was recorded many times. This sequence joins TRBV15 and TRBJ2-5; D unclear. The CDR3 is 15 residues long. V was trimmed by 0 bases and J by 5 bases, leaving 13 bases between them. Looked up from germline, CDR1 is LNHNV and CDR2 is YYDKDF (reference sequence). CDR3 region: CATSRDPSARETQYF. The CDR3, as DNA: TGTGCCACCAGCAGAGATCCCAGCGCTCGGGAGACCCAGTACTTC.

In regard to this clonotype: Because the CDR3 is missing its conserved closing phenylalanine or tryptophan, this is likely a read error. No DNA is shown, since the ends of the CDR3 on it are uncertain; the CDR3 is the one TCRdb lists. This chain uses TRBV6-1 with TRBJ2-7; the table's TRBD2 call for D was not verified on the DNA. Termini included, the CDR3 measures 12 amino acids. Germline CDR1 and CDR2: MNHNS and SASEGT. The CDR3 sequence: CASSEGRLERRI.

The sample holds many counts of this clonotype. The rearrangement links TRBV12-3 or TRBV12-4 to TRBJ1-1; 7 bases are a match to TRBD1. The V and J ends lost 6 bases and 6 bases, in that order; junction bases with no gene match: 7. This CDR3 comprises 13 residues. The CDR3 region is CASSSPGQAEAFF. The CDR3 DNA sequence: TGTGCCAGCAGCTCCCCCGGACAGGCTGAAGCTTTCTTT.

This clonotype was found a few times. This CDR3 is CASSPLGAAGNEKLFF. The CDR3 region has the DNA TGTGCCAGCAGCCCCCTCGGGGCCGCGGGAAATGAAAAACTGTTTTTT. This chain links TRBV13 with TRBJ1-4, with TRBD1 as a possible D gene (5 bases). Trimming removed 5 bases at V and 5 bases at J, with 18 bases between. This CDR3 is built from 16 residues. The germline CDR1 and CDR2 sequences are PRHDT and FYEKMQ (reference sequence).

V usage is TRBV20-1 and J usage is TRBJ2-5; no definite D call. This CDR3 has 11 amino acids. V dropped 6 bases and J dropped 5 bases, with 10 bases sitting between them. The V gene's germline CDR1 is DFQATT and CDR2 SNEGSKA (reference sequence). Here the CDR3 reads CSAGGRETQYF. The CDR3 region has the DNA TGCAGTGCAGGCGGTCGGGAGACCCAGTACTTC.

This clonotype appeared a few times. The V call is TRBV11-2, the J call TRBJ2-4; unclear D gene. The CDR3 is made up of 18 amino acids. V was cut by 0 bases and J by 0 bases, with 15 bases left in between. CDR1 is SGHAT and CDR2 is FQNNGV in the germline V gene. The CDR3 DNA reads TGTGCCAGCAGCTTAGATTGGGTACAGTCCTTAGCCAAAAACATTCAGTACTTC. Translated, it gives CASSLDWVQSLAKNIQYF. Filled out from reference TRBV11-2 and TRBJ2-4, the complete variable domain reads EAGVAQSPRYKIIEKRQSVAFWCNPISGHATLYWYQQILGQGPKLLIQFQNNGVVDDSQLPKDRFSAERLKGVDSTLKIQPAKLEDSAVYLCASSLDWVQSLAKNIQYFGAGTRLSVL.

The chain has TRBV14 and TRBJ2-1; no firm D call. Germline loops: CDR1 SGHDN, CDR2 FVKESK. CDR3 length equals 13 residues. V was pared by 8 bases and J by 0 bases, with 8 bases between. The CDR3 region is CASAPGSYNEQFF. CDR3 in DNA: TGTGCCAGCGCCCCGGGCTCCTACAATGAGCAGTTCTTC.

Ten or more counts support this clonotype. The V gene is TRBV5-1, the J gene TRBJ1-1; a possible D gene is TRBD1 (5 bases). The CDR3 is made up of 13 amino acids. V was pared by 3 bases and J by 4 bases, with 10 bases between. Germline values: CDR1 SGHRS, CDR2 YFSETQ. The CDR3: CASSSPGRTEAFF. Here the CDR3 DNA reads TGCGCCAGCAGCTCCCCGGGGCGCACTGAAGCTTTCTTT.